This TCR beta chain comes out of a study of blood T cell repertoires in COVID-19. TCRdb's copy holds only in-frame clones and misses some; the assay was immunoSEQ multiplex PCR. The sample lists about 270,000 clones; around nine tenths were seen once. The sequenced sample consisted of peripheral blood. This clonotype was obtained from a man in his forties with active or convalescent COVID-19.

The CDR3 region is CASSPADGIYEQYF. The CDR3 DNA is TGTGCCAGCAGCCCAGCGGACGGAATCTACGAGCAGTACTTC. The chain joins TRBV9 to TRBJ2-7; D may be TRBD2 (5 bases). The CDR3 is made up of 14 amino acids. The V gene's germline CDR1 is SGDLS and CDR2 YYNGEE. Trimming stripped 4 bases from V and 3 bases from J, with 14 bases between.